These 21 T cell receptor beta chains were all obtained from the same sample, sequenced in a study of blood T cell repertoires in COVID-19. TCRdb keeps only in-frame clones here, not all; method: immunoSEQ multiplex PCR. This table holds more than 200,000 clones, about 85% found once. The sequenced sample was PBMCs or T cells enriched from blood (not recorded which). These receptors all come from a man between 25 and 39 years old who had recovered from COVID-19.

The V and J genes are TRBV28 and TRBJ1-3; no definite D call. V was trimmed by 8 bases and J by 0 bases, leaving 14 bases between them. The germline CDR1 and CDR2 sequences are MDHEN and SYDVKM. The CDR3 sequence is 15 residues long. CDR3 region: CASHSPHGSGNTIYF. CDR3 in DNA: TGTGCCAGCCACAGCCCCCACGGCTCTGGAAACACCATATATTTT.

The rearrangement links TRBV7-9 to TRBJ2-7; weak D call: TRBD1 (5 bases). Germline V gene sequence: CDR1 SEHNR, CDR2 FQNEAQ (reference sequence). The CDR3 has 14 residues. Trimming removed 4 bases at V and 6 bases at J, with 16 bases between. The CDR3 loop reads CASSSSRASSEQYF. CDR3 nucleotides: TGTGCCAGCAGCTCATCCAGGGCGAGCAGCGAGCAGTACTTC.

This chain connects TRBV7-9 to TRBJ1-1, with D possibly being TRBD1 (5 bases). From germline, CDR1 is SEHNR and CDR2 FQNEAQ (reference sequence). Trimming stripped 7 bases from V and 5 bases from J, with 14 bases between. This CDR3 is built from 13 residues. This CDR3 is CASNQPGETEAFF. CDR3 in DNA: TGTGCCAGCAACCAACCGGGGGAGACTGAAGCTTTCTTT.

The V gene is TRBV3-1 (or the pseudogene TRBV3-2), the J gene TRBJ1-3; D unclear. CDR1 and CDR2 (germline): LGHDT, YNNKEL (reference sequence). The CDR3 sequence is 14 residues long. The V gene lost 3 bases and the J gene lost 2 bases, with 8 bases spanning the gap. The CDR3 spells CASSQAGTGNTIYF. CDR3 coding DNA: TGTGCCAGCAGCCAGGCGGGTACTGGAAACACCATATATTTT.

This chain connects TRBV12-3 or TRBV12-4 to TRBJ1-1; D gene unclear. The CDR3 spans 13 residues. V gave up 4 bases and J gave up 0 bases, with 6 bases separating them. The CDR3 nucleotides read TGTGCCAGCAGTTGGCAGATGAACACTGAAGCTTTCTTT. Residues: CASSWQMNTEAFF.

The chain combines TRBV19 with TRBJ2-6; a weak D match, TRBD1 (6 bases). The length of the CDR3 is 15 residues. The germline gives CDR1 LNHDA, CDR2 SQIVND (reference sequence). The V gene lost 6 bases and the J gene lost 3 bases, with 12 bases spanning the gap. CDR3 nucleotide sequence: TGTGCCAGTAGCAAGACAGGAGGTGGGGCCAACGTCCTGACTTTC. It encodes CASSKTGGGANVLTF.

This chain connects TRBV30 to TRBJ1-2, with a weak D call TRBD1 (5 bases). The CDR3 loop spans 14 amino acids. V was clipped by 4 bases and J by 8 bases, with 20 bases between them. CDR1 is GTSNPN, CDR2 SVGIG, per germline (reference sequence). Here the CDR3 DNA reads TGTGCCTGGATTCCCGACCAGGGATTCTACGGCTACACCTTC. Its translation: CAWIPDQGFYGYTF.

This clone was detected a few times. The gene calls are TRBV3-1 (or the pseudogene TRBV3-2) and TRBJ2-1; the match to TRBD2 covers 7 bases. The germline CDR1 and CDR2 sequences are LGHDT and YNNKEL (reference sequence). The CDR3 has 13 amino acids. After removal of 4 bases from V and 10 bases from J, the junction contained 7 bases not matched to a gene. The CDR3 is CASSLLLAQEQFF. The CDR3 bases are TGTGCCAGCAGCCTCCTACTAGCGCAGGAGCAGTTCTTC.

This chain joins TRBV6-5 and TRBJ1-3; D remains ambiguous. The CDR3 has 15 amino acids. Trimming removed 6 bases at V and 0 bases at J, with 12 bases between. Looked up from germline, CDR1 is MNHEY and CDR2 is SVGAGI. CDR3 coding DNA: TGTGCCAGCAGCCCACGCCGGGGCTCTGGAAACACCATATATTTT. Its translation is CASSPRRGSGNTIYF.

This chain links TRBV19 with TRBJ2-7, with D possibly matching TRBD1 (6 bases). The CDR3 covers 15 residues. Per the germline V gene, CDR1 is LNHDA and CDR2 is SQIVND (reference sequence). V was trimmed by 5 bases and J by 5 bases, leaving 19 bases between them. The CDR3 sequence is CASSPPSSQGNEQYF. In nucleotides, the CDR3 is TGTGCCAGTAGTCCCCCCTCGTCACAGGGTAACGAGCAGTACTTC.

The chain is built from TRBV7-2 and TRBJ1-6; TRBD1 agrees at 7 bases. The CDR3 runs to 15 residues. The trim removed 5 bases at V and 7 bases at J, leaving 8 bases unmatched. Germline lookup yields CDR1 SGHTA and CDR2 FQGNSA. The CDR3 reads CASSPLGTENSPLHF. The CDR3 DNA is TGTGCCAGCAGCCCGCTTGGGACAGAAAATTCACCCCTCCACTTT.

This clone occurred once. For the CDR3, the DNA is TGTGCCAGCAGTTATAATCGGGGGGCAGGCGAAAAACTGTTTTTT. Its protein product is CASSYNRGAGEKLFF. V usage is TRBV27 and J usage is TRBJ1-4; D is possibly TRBD1 (6 bases). Germline CDR1 and CDR2: MNHEY and SMNVEV (reference sequence). The CDR3 consists of 15 residues. Trimming shortened V by 4 bases and J by 8 bases, and 17 bases separated the two germline ends.

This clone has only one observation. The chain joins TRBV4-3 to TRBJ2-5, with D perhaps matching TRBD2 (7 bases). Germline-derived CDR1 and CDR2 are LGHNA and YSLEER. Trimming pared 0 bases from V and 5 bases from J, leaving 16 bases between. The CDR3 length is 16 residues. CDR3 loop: CASSQDWAGAGETQYF. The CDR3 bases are TGCGCCAGCAGCCAAGATTGGGCGGGGGCCGGGGAGACCCAGTACTTC.

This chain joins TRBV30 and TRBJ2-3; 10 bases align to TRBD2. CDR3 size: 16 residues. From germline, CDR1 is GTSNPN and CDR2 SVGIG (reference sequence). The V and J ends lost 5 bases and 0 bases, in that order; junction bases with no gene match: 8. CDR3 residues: CAWASGRGFSTDTQYF. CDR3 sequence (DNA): TGTGCCTGGGCAAGCGGGAGGGGCTTCAGCACAGATACGCAGTATTTT.

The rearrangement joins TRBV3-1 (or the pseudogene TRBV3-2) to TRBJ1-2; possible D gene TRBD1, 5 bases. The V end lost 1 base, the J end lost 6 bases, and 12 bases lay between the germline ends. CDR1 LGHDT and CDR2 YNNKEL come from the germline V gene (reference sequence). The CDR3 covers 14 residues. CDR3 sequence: CASSQGPGNDGYTF. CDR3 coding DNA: TGTGCCAGCAGCCAAGGACCAGGGAACGATGGCTACACCTTC.

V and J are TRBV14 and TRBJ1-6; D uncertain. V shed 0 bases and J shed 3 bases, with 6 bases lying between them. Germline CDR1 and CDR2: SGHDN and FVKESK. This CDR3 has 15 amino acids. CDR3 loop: CASSQDIDYNSPLHF. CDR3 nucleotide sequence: TGTGCCAGCAGCCAAGACATAGACTATAATTCACCCCTCCACTTT.

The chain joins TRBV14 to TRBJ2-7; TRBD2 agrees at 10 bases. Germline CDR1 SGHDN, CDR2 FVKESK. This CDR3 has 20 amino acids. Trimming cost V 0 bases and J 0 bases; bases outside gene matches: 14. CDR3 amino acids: CASSQDYRTSGVLSSYEQYF. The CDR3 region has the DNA TGTGCCAGCAGCCAAGATTATCGGACTAGCGGAGTCCTGAGCTCCTACGAGCAGTACTTC.

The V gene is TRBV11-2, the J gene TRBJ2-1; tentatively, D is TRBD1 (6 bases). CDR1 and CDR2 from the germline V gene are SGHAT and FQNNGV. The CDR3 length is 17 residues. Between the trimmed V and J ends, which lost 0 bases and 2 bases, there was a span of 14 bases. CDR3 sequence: CASSLEGGRGAYNEQFF. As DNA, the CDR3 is TGTGCCAGCAGCTTAGAAGGGGGACGGGGCGCCTACAATGAGCAGTTCTTC.

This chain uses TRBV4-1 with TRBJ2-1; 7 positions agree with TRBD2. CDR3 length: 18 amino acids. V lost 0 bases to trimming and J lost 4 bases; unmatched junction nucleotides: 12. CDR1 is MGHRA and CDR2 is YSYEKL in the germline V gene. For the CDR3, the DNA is TGCGCCAGCAGCCAAGAGCCGCCTGAAGCGGGGTATTACAATGAGCAGTTCTTC. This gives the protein CASSQEPPEAGYYNEQFF.

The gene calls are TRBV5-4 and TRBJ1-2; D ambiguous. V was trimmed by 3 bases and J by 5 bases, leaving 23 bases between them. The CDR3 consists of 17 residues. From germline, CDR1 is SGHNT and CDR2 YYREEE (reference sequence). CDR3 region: CASSSDWRGGRLYGYTF. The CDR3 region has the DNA TGTGCCAGCAGCTCGGACTGGAGAGGAGGACGGTTGTATGGCTACACCTTC.

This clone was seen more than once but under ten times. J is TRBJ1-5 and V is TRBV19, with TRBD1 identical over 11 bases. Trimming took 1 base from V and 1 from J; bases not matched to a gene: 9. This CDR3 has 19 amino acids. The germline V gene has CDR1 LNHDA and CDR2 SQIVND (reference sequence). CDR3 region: CASSIGTGGVSRSNQPQHF. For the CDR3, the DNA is TGTGCCAGTAGTATAGGGACAGGGGGCGTGAGTAGGAGCAATCAGCCCCAGCATTTT. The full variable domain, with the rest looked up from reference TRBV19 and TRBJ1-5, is DGGITQSPKYLFRKEGQNVTLSCEQNLNHDAMYWYRQDPGQGLRLIYYSQIVNDFQKGDIAEGYSVSREKKESFPLTVTSAQKNPTAFYLCASSIGTGGVSRSNQPQHFGDGTRLSIL.